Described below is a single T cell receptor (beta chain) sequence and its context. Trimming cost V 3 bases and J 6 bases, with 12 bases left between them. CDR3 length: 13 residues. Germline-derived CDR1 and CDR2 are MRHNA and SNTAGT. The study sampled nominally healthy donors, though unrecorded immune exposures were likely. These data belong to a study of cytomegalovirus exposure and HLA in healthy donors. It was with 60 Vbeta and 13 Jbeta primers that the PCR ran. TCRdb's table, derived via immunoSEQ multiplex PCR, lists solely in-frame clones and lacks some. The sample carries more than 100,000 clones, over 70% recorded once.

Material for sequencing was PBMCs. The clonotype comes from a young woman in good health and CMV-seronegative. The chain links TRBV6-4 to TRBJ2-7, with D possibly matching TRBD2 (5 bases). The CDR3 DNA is TGTGCCAGCAGTGAAGTCCACGAGGGCGAGCAGTACTTC. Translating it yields CASSEVHEGEQYF.